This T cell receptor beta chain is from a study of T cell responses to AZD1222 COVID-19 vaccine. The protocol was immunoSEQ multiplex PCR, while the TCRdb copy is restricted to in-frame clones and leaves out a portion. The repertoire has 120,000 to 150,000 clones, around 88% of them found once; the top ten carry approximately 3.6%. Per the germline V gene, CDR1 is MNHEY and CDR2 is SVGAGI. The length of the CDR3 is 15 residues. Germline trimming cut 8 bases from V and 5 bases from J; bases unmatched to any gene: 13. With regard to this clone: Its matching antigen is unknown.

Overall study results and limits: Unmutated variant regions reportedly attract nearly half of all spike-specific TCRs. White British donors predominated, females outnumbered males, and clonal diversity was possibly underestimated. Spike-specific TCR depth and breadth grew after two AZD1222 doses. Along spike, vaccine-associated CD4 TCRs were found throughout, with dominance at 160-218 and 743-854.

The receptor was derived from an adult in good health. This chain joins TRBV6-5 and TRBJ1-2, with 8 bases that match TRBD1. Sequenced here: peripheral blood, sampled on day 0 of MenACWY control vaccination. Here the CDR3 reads CASELSGGPWYGYTF. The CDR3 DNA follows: TGTGCCAGCGAACTATCAGGGGGCCCTTGGTATGGCTACACCTTC.